The 5 T cell receptor beta chains below all came from one sample that was sequenced in a study of blood T cell repertoires in COVID-19. Assay used: immunoSEQ multiplex PCR; TCRdb lists only in-frame clones, some missing. The sample has about 71,000 clones, just over 90% seen once. The source material was peripheral blood. The source is a woman aged 18-29 years with acute or convalescent COVID-19.

J is TRBJ2-1 and V is TRBV5-1; 9 positions match TRBD2. This CDR3 has 15 residues. Germline-derived CDR1 and CDR2 are SGHRS and YFSETQ. J gave up 4 bases and V 4 bases, and 6 bases lay outside the gene matches. The CDR3 sequence: CASSPGLAGYNEQFF. The CDR3 coding sequence is TGCGCCAGCAGCCCTGGGCTAGCGGGGTACAATGAGCAGTTCTTC. The full variable domain, its missing parts supplied by reference TRBV5-1 and TRBJ2-1, is KAGVTQTPRYLIKTRGQQVTLSCSPISGHRSVSWYQQTPGQGLQFLFEYFSETQRNKGNFPGRFSGRQFSNSRSEMNVSTLELGDSALYLCASSPGLAGYNEQFFGPGTRLTVL.

V usage is TRBV5-6 and J usage is TRBJ2-3; possible D gene TRBD2, 5 bases. CDR3 size: 14 residues. V was shortened by 6 bases and J by 0 bases, with 11 bases between the two germline ends. In germline, CDR1 is SGHDT, CDR2 YYEEEE. In DNA, the CDR3 is TGTGCCAGCAAAAGCGGCTATAGCACAGATACGCAGTATTTT. Translated, it gives CASKSGYSTDTQYF.

V usage is TRBV28 and J usage is TRBJ1-5; a weak D match, TRBD1 (5 bases). The CDR3 spans 12 residues. Trimming removed 7 bases from V and 7 bases from J, with 11 bases in between. Germline V gives CDR1 MDHEN, CDR2 SYDVKM. The CDR3 sequence: CASTGGEQPQHF. For the CDR3, the DNA is TGTGCCAGCACGGGAGGGGAGCAGCCCCAGCATTTT.

The rearrangement links TRBV3-1 (or the pseudogene TRBV3-2) to TRBJ1-1, with 8 bases matching TRBD1. V dropped 4 bases and J dropped 0; count of bases not matched to a gene: 1. Germline V gene data show CDR1 as LGHDT and CDR2 as YNNKEL (reference sequence). CDR3 size: 14 residues. The CDR3 region is CASSRQGMNTEAFF. As DNA, the CDR3 is TGTGCCAGCAGCCGACAGGGGATGAACACTGAAGCTTTCTTT.

This chain joins TRBV18 and TRBJ2-5; D possibly corresponds to TRBD2 (5 bases). This CDR3 contains 14 residues. V was clipped by 1 base and J by 5 bases, with 11 bases between them. CDR1 is KGHSH, CDR2 LQKENI, per germline. The CDR3 sequence is CASSPRSVLETQYF. The CDR3, as DNA: TGTGCCAGCTCACCACGTAGCGTGTTGGAGACCCAGTACTTC.